Following are 15 T cell receptor beta chains from one sample sequenced in a study of blood T cell repertoires in COVID-19. Produced via immunoSEQ multiplex PCR; TCRdb's table is partial and in-frame only. The sample has approximately 530,000 clones; 85% to 90% are singletons. Source material: peripheral blood. The receptors were sampled from a woman in her 50s with COVID-19, enrolled during active disease.

V gene TRBV6-5 combines with J gene TRBJ2-7, with D possibly TRBD1 on 6 matching bases. Germline CDR1 is MNHEY and CDR2 is SVGAGI. The CDR3 sequence is 15 residues long. V was cut by 4 bases and J by 0 bases, with 13 bases left in between. The CDR3 DNA reads TGTGCCAGCAGTTCAAGACAGGCCTACTCCTACGAGCAGTACTTC. It codes for CASSSRQAYSYEQYF.

This chain uses TRBV27 with TRBJ2-7; unclear D gene. The CDR3 totals 14 residues. Germline V gene lookup returns CDR1 MNHEY and CDR2 SMNVEV (reference sequence). The germline V and J ends were trimmed by 2 bases and 3 bases, with 11 bases remaining between them. CDR3 in DNA: TGTGCCAGCAGTTTAAAGGCTCTAGGCTACGAGCAGTACTTC. It is translated as CASSLKALGYEQYF.

This sequence joins TRBV6-2 or TRBV6-3 and TRBJ1-1, with TRBD1 matching over 7 bases. The CDR3 length is 19 residues. V shed 0 bases, J shed 3 bases, and the junction held 16 bases outside the gene matches. Germline loops: CDR1 MNHEY, CDR2 SVGEGT. CDR3 DNA: TGTGCCAGCAGTTACTCGAGAGGTGACAGGGTAGTAGTAGACACTGAAGCTTTCTTT. Translated: CASSYSRGDRVVVDTEAFF.

This sequence joins TRBV11-1 and TRBJ2-3; the match to TRBD2 covers 7 bases. The CDR3 contains 15 residues. Germline V CDR1 and CDR2: SGHAT, FQDESV (reference sequence). The J segment lost 2 bases and the V segment lost 2 bases, leaving 4 bases of the junction unmatched. This chain's CDR3 is CASSLTSGVTDTQYF. DNA for the CDR3: TGTGCCAGCAGCTTAACCAGCGGGGTCACAGATACGCAGTATTTT.

This chain links TRBV6-5 with TRBJ1-4; 10 bases match TRBD1. J lost 13 bases, V lost 6 bases, and 14 bases had no gene match. This CDR3 is 15 amino acids long. The germline V gene has CDR1 MNHEY and CDR2 SVGAGI. The CDR3 loop is CASSSGQGGLSGLFF. CDR3 DNA sequence: TGTGCCAGCAGCTCAGGACAGGGGGGATTGAGCGGACTGTTTTTT.

As regards this clone: The junction departs from the called germline gene at one end, perhaps through a read error. The J gene is TRBJ1-6, the V gene TRBV6-5, with 8 bases lining up with TRBD1. CDR3 length equals 13 residues. The germline V gene encodes CDR1 MNHEY and CDR2 SVGAGI. The chain's CDR3 is CASSYSETGGLHF. The CDR3 bases are TGTGCCAGCAGCTACTCCGAAACAGGGGGCCTCCACTTT.

The rearrangement joins TRBV4-1 to TRBJ1-6; TRBD1 matches at 8 bases. Per germline, CDR1 MGHRA and CDR2 YSYEKL. The V gene end was trimmed by 2 bases and the J gene end by 7 bases; junction bases not matched to a gene: 1. The CDR3 is 14 residues long. This CDR3 reads CASSQTGGNSPLHF. The DNA of the CDR3 is TGCGCCAGCAGCCAAACAGGGGGAAATTCACCCCTCCACTTT.

The chain recombines TRBV6-5 with TRBJ2-1; D not resolved. The CDR3 is 13 residues long. Trimming took 7 bases from V and 2 from J, leaving 9 bases between them. Germline V gene lookup returns CDR1 MNHEY and CDR2 SVGAGI. CDR3 nucleotide sequence: TGTGCCAGCATTCCGGGTGCCTACAATGAGCAGTTCTTC. Amino acids: CASIPGAYNEQFF.

The CDR3 DNA follows: TGTGCCAGCAGTACTAGCGGGGGGTCGAACACCGGGGAGCTGTTTTTT. Protein: CASSTSGGSNTGELFF. This chain joins TRBV6-2 or TRBV6-3 and TRBJ2-2, with 12 bases matching TRBD2. Germline V gene lookup returns CDR1 MNHEY and CDR2 SVGEGT. With 5 bases clipped from V and 0 bases from J, the junction kept 1 base outside the gene matches. There are 16 residues in the CDR3.

The chain combines TRBV18 with TRBJ1-2, with D unclear. Trimming stripped 3 bases from V and 8 bases from J, with 13 bases between. The germline CDR1 and CDR2 sequences are KGHSH and LQKENI. The CDR3 spans 13 residues. CDR3 sequence reads: CASSPGLGEGYTF. As DNA, the CDR3 is TGTGCCAGCTCACCGGGCCTCGGGGAGGGCTACACCTTC.

The chain couples TRBV12-5 to TRBJ2-6; TRBD1 might be the D (5 bases). The germline V gene has CDR1 LGHNT and CDR2 FRNRAP. CDR3 length: 15 residues. Between the trimmed V and J ends, which lost 6 bases and 1 base, there was a span of 10 bases. CDR3 loop: CASGSSGSGANVLTF. The CDR3, as DNA: TGTGCTAGTGGCTCTTCAGGGTCTGGGGCCAACGTCCTGACTTTC.

With respect to this clone: Other DNA sequences within the sample encode an identical CDR3. The chain is built from TRBV5-1 and TRBJ1-1, with D possibly matching TRBD1 (5 bases). Looked up from germline, CDR1 is SGHRS and CDR2 is YFSETQ. The CDR3 has 13 residues. With 0 bases removed from V and 5 bases from J, the gap between germline ends came to 8 bases. CDR3 in amino acids: CASSLEGATEAFF. The CDR3 DNA follows: TGCGCCAGCAGCTTGGAAGGGGCTACTGAAGCTTTCTTT.

The V gene is TRBV7-3, the J gene TRBJ1-2, with D possibly matching TRBD1 (5 bases). The CDR3 loop spans 13 amino acids. Germline V gene lookup returns CDR1 SGHTA and CDR2 FQGTGA. V was shortened by 1 base and J by 8 bases, with 11 bases between the two germline ends. The CDR3 region is CASSLRQGTGYTF. DNA for the CDR3: TGTGCCAGCAGCTTAAGGCAGGGTACGGGCTACACCTTC.

The DNA of the CDR3 is TGTGCCAGTAGTCCATGGGACAGGATCACGCTAGAGACCCAGTACTTC. This codes for CASSPWDRITLETQYF. The chain recombines TRBV19 with TRBJ2-5; 8 nucleotides match TRBD1. The J segment lost 4 bases and the V segment lost 5 bases, leaving 12 bases of the junction unmatched. The CDR3 runs 16 residues. CDR1 is LNHDA, CDR2 SQIVND, per germline (reference sequence).

The table lists this clone with a few counts. The chain carries TRBV2 and TRBJ1-5; unclear D gene. This CDR3 comprises 15 residues. V was cut by 8 bases and J by 1 base, with 15 bases left in between. Germline-derived CDR1 and CDR2 are SNHLY and FYNNEI. The CDR3, as DNA: TGTGCCAGCGCGGACGACTCGGGGAGCAATCAGCCCCAGCATTTT. Its protein is CASADDSGSNQPQHF.